This T cell receptor (beta chain) was observed in a study of cytotoxic CD8 clonotypes in ibrutinib-treated CLL (dated by TCRdb to the early 2020s). Looking at the study overall: The cohort had about a dozen relapsed/refractory and about 15 treatment-naive patients; under 18 were IGHV unmutated. Responses were partial in around 25 patients and complete in 2; after median roughly 69 months follow-up, some 15 stayed in remission and approximately 12 progressed. Longitudinal samples were obtainable from about 30% of the 86 participants in the trial. On average, each sample had some 260,000 productive templates and around 100,000 productive rearrangements. Response samples were obtained after a median of around 11 months of treatment, with a range of roughly 6 to 40 months. Every remission and progressive disease sample was obtained while ibrutinib was still being received by the patients. Cryopreserved peripheral blood mononuclear cells were obtained before treatment, at response, and at either sustained remission or disease progression.

There are 16 amino acids in the CDR3, from cysteine to phenylalanine inclusive. Only the CDR3 region is kept as DNA, spanning 48 bases read in frame from base 1. Sequences LGHNA (CDR1) and YSLEER (CDR2) are obtained from the germline V gene. Trimming removed 0 bases from V and 6 bases from J, leaving 14 bases between the germline ends. Remarks on this clone: Its antigen specificity is not known. No quality values exist for individual bases; no much larger clone is one base distant.

Interpreted using the paper, the time point label stands for: roughly 25 months on ibrutinib. For TCR beta library preparation, roughly 2 micrograms of genomic DNA were extracted from the cryopreserved PBMCs. High-throughput TCR beta sequencing was performed on longitudinal blood samples from CLL patients receiving ibrutinib monotherapy. The patients took part in an open-label, single-center phase 2 trial of ibrutinib monotherapy. Each clonotype received, on average, roughly 9.6x coverage in deep resolution sequencing performed on a MiSeq, where the target depth lay between 1 in 1 million and 1 in 200,000 T cells. TCR beta libraries were generated with the immunoSEQ hsTCRB Kit. The authors' analysis ran thus. The data were analyzed with ImmunoSEQ Analyzer and ImmunoSEQ Data Assistant, and V, D and J gene assignments followed IMGT definitions. Clonality, which ranges from 0 to 1, was calculated as one minus the normalized Shannon entropy of productive rearrangement frequencies. Only overrepresented clonotypes making up at least 0.05% of the repertoire of each patient were included in the public clonotype analysis. Repertoires from 10 to 15 age-matched healthy donors in immuneACCESS were used as clonality controls. The table comes from immuneACCESS by way of TCRdb, which keeps in-frame sequences with V and J called. Part of the clones is missing from these tables; in studies checked, under half for an unresolved V gene and the rest for unknown reasons. The V and J calls and the clone size are those of that table, but D and trimming were determined from the DNA. The sample table holds roughly 250,000 clones, of which around three quarters were seen once. 15% of the sample belongs to the ten largest clones.

The investigation overall reported the following: An increase in clonality was observed at ibrutinib response, with clonality remaining stable during sustained remission and falling back toward baseline at progression. Sustained-remission and progressing patients did not have matched sampling times, and lymph node repertoires were not examined. Baseline clonality exceeded that of age-matched healthy donors and correlated strongly with circulating CD8+ T-cell counts. Public clonotypes were rare and either shrank or stayed stable during treatment, and the rise in clonality at ibrutinib response reflected expansion of private clonotypes.

The TCR originated in a human donor with chronic lymphocytic leukemia. Sequenced material: PBMCs, taken after 24 months of ibrutinib treatment. The V and J segments used are TRBV4-3 and TRBJ2-2, with the D gene uncertain. The encoded CDR3 is CASSQDRAQPPGELFF. The DNA is TGCGCCAGCAGCCAAGATCGAGCCCAACCCCCCGGGGAGCTGTTTTTT.